Listed below are T cell receptor beta chains from one sample, sequenced in a study of blood T cell repertoires in COVID-19. Measured with immunoSEQ multiplex PCR; TCRdb has only the in-frame clones, and not every one. The profile covers under 250,000 clones, with around 84% appearing a single time and about 10% taken by the ten largest. Input material: peripheral blood. These receptor sequences come from a man in his fifties with active or convalescent COVID-19. Both conserved end residues are trimmed from each CDR3.

cdr3_aa	j_call	cdr3_length	v_call
ASSPSGGSYNEQF	TRBJ2-1	13	TRBV7-2
ASSTGESYGYT	TRBJ1-2	11	TRBV19
ASSEPDSAKDGYT	TRBJ1-2	13	TRBV25-1
ASSHLDSLWGYT	TRBJ1-2	12	TRBV5-8
ASSQLAGGSYNEQF	TRBJ2-1	14	TRBV3-1/TRBV3-2
ASSTLSGRDINEQF	TRBJ2-1	14	TRBV7-2
ASSILEGVNEQF	TRBJ2-1	12	TRBV19
ASRGQGTQPQH	TRBJ1-5	11	TRBV2
ASSLEAGEFETQY	TRBJ2-5	13	TRBV5-5
SVEDYPGLPYNEQF	TRBJ2-1	14	TRBV29-1
ASSPTSGRNIQY	TRBJ2-4	12	TRBV7-2
ASTSDRSQTYEQY	TRBJ2-7	13	TRBV2
ASSLGDRGTGGYT	TRBJ1-2	13	TRBV5-1
ASSSQGNYGYT	TRBJ1-2	11	TRBV5-1
ASSLRGGGENEQF	TRBJ2-1	13	TRBV5-1
ASSARGLGDEQF	TRBJ2-1	12	TRBV19
ASSPRGGRGTGELF	TRBJ2-2	14	TRBV2
ASSPLLLEQY	TRBJ2-7	10	TRBV7-8
ATQDRTNYGYT	TRBJ1-2	11	TRBV28
AIRGSGRYEQY	TRBJ2-7	11	TRBV10-3
ASSSPVLGEQF	TRBJ2-1	11	TRBV7-2
ASSTFRTGEGQPQH	TRBJ1-5	14	TRBV6-2/TRBV6-3
ASSLVPGSGNTIY	TRBJ1-3	13	TRBV7-2
ASSVKGRHTDTQY	TRBJ2-3	13	TRBV9
ASSQARLAGGGAGELF	TRBJ2-2	16	TRBV4-1
ASNEIFSDTQY	TRBJ2-3	11	TRBV6-6
ASVQDAGGETQY	TRBJ2-5	12	TRBV6-5
ASSLGGRETQY	TRBJ2-5	11	TRBV7-2
ASSSGTGGYSNQPQH	TRBJ1-5	15	TRBV7-9
SVENAIDFQETQY	TRBJ2-5	13	TRBV29-1
ASSSGLAGGYYEQY	TRBJ2-7	14	TRBV5-5
ASSFAQTGTGGTEAF	TRBJ1-1	15	TRBV28